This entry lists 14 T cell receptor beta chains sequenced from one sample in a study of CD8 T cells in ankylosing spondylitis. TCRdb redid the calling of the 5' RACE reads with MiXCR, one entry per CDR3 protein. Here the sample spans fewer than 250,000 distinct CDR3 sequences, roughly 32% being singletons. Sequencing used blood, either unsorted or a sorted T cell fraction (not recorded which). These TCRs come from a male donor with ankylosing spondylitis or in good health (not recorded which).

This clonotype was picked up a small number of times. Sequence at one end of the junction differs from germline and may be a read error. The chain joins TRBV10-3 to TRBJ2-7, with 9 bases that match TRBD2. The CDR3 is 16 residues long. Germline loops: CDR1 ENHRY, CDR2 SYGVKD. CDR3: CAIRESASGTSYEQYF. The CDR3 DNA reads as TGTGCCATCAGAGAGTCAGCTAGCGGGACCTCCTACGAGCAGTACTTC.

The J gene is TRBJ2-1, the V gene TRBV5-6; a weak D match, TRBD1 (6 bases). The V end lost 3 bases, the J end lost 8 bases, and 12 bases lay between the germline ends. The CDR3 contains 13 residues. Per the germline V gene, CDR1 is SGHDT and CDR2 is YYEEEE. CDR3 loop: CASSYRQAYEQFF. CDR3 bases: TGTGCCAGCAGCTACCGACAGGCTTATGAGCAGTTCTTC.

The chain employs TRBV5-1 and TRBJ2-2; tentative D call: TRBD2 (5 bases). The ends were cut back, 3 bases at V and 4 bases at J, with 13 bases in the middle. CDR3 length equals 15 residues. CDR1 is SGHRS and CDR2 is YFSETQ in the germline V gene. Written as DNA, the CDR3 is TGCGCCAGCAGCTCGGAACTAGGATCCACCGGGGAGCTGTTTTTT. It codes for CASSSELGSTGELFF.

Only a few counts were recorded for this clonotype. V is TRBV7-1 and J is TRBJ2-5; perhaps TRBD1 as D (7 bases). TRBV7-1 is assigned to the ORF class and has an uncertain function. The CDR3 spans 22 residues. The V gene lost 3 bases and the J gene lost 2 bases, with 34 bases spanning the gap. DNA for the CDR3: TGTGCCAGCAGCTCGACGACAGGGACGGGGGAACCACCCATTTGGGGACAAGAGACCCAGTACTTC. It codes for CASSSTTGTGEPPIWGQETQYF.

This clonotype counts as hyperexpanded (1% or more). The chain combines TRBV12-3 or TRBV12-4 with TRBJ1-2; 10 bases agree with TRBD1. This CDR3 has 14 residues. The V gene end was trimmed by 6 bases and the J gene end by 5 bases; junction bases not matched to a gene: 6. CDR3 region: CASRRDRGPYGYTF. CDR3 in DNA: TGTGCCAGCAGGCGGGACAGGGGCCCGTATGGCTACACCTTC.

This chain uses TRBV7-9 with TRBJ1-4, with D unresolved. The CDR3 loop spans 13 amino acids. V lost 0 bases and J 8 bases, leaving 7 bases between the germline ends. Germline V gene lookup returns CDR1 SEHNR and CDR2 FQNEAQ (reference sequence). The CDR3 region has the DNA TGTGCCAGCAGCTTAGCGCTCGAGGAAAAACTGTTTTTT. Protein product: CASSLALEEKLFF.

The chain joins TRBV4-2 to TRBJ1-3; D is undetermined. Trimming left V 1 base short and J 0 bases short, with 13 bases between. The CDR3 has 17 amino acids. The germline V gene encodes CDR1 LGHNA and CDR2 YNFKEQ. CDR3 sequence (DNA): TGTGCCAGCAGCCAAGTGGGAGTACGTGCCTCTGGAAACACCATATATTTT. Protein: CASSQVGVRASGNTIYF.

CDR3 coding DNA: TGTGCCAGCAGCCCCATGAGGAGGCGGGACTCCACTCGTAATGAGCAGTTCTTC. Translating gives CASSPMRRRDSTRNEQFF. The V and J genes are TRBV5-6 and TRBJ2-1; the D gene is possibly TRBD2 (6 bases). The CDR3 covers 18 residues. The germline V gene has CDR1 SGHDT and CDR2 YYEEEE. V lost 4 bases, J lost 7 bases, and 27 bases lay in between.

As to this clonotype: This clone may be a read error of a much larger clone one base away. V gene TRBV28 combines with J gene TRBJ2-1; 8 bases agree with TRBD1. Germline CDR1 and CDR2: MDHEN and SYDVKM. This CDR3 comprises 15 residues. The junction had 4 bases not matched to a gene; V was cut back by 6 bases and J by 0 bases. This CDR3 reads CASSLGQVSYNEQFF. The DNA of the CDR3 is TGTGCCAGCAGCTTGGGACAGGTCTCCTACAATGAGCAGTTCTTC.

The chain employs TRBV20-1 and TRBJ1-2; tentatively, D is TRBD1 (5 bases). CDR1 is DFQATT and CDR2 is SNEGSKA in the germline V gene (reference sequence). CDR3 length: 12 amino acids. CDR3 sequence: CRPSDARGGYTF. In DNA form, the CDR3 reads TGCAGGCCCTCGGACGCCCGGGGCGGCTACACCTTC.

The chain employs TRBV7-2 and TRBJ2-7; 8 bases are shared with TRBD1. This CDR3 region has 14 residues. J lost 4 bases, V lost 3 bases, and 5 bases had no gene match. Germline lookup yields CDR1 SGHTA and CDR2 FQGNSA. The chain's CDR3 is CASSLDRVVYEQYF. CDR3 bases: TGTGCCAGCAGCTTGGACAGGGTAGTGTACGAGCAGTACTTC. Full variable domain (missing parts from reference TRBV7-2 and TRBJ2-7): GAGVSQSPSNKVTEKGKDVELRCDPISGHTALYWYRQSLGQGLEFLIYFQGNSAPDKSGLPSDRFSAERTGGSVSTLTIQRTQQEDSAVYLCASSLDRVVYEQYFGPGTRLTVT.

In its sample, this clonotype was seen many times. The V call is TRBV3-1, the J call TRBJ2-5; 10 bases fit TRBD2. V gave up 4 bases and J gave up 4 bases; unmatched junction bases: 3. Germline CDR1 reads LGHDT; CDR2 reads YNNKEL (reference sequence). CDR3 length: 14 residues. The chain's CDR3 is CASSRLAGGETQYF. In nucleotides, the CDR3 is TGTGCCAGCAGCCGACTAGCGGGCGGAGAGACCCAGTACTTC.

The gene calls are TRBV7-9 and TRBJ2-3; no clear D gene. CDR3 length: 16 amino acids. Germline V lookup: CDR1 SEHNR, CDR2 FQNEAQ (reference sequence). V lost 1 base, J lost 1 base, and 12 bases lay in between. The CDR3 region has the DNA TGTGCCAGCAGCTTAGTGGTGTGGAGACGCACAGATACGCAGTATTTT. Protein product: CASSLVVWRRTDTQYF.

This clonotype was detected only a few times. The CDR3, as DNA: TGCGCCAGCAGCCACCGAACTCTCAAGGACGGTCACACTGAAGCTTTCTTT. The encoded protein is CASSHRTLKDGHTEAFF. The V gene is TRBV4-1, the J gene TRBJ1-1, with D hard to call. V lost 3 bases and J 3 bases, leaving 20 bases between the germline ends. This CDR3 region has 17 residues. The germline V gene encodes CDR1 MGHRA and CDR2 YSYEKL.